This record looks at one T cell receptor beta chain sequence and its context. Its antigen remains unidentified. Every bit of the isolated RNA underwent reverse transcription, so sequencing read expressed TCRB transcripts. Repertoires were generated with immunoSEQ multiplex PCR, while TCRdb's copy carries only in-frame clones and drops some. The data hold hundreds of thousands of clones, with roughly an eighth observed a single time. The sample comes from a study of beta chain features in type 1 diabetes. Regarding the study as a whole: The study found fewer insertions and more deletions at VDJ junctions in type 1 diabetes patients. Moderately but significantly shorter TCRB CDR3s were found in Type 1 diabetes patients in all four CD4+ subsets. PCR could preferentially amplify shorter templates, alike in patients and controls. Cells with high TCR expression could be over-represented by cDNA sequencing.

CD45RO/CCR7/CD25/CD127/CD95/CD27 sorting isolated CD4+ naive, central memory, regulatory and stem cell-like memory cells. The V gene end was trimmed by 3 bases and the J gene end by 0 bases; junction bases not matched to a gene: 2. CDR3 length: 16 residues. Germline V lookup: CDR1 SGHAT, CDR2 FQNNGV. The sequenced sample consisted of naive CD4+ T cells from blood. The clonotype originates from a man between 18 and 29 years old with type 1 diabetes. The chain joins TRBV11-2 to TRBJ2-3, with 11 positions matching TRBD2. The CDR3 here is CASSLGLADSTDTQYF. CDR3 coding DNA: TGTGCCAGCAGCTTGGGACTAGCGGATAGCACAGATACGCAGTATTTT.